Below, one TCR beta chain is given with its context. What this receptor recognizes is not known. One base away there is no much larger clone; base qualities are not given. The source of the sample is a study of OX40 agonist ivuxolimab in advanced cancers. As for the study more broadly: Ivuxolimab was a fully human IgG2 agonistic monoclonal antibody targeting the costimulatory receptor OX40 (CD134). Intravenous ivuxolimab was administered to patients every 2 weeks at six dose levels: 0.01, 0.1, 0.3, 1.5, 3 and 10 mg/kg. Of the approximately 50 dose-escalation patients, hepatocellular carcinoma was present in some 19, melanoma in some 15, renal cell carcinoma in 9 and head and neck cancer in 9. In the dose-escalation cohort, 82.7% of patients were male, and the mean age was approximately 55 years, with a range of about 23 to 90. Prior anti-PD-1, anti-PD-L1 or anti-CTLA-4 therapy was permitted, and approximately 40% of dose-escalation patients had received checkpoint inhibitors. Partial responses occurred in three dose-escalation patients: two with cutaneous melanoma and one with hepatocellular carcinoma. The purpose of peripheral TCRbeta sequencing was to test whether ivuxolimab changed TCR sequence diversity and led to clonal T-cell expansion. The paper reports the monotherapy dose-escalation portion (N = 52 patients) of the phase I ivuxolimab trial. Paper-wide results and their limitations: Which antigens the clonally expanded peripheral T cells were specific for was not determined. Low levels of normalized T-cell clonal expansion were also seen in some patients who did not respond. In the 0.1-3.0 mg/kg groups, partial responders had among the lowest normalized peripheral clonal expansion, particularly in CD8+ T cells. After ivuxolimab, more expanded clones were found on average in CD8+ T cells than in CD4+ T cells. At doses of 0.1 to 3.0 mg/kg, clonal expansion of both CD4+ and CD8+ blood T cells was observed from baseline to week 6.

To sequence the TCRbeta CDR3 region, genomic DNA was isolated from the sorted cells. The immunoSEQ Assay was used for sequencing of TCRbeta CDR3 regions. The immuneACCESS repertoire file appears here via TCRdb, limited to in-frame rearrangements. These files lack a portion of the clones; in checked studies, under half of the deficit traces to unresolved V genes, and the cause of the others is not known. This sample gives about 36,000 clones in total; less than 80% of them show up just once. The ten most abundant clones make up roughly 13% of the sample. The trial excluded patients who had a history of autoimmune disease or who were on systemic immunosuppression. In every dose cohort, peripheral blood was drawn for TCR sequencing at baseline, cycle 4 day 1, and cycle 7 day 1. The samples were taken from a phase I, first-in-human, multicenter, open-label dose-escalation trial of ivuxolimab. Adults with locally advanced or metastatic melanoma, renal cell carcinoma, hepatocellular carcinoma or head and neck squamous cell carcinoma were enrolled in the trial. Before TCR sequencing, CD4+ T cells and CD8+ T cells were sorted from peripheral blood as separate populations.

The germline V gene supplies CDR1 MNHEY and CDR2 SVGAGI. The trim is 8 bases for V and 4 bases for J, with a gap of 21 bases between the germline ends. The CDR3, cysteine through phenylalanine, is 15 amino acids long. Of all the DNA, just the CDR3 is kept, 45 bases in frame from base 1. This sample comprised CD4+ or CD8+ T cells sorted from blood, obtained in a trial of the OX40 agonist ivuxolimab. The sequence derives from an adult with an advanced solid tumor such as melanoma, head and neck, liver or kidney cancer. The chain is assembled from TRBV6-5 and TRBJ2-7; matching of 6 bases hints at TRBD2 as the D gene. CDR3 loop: CASWGGALTDYEQYF. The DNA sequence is TGTGCCAGCTGGGGCGGGGCCCTCACGGATTACGAGCAGTACTTC.